The present entry profiles one T cell receptor (beta chain) with its context. Its cognate antigen has yet to be identified. Since no conserved phenylalanine or tryptophan closes the CDR3, a read error is the likely cause. The sample is drawn from a study of CD8 T cells in ankylosing spondylitis (dated by TCRdb to 2017 to 2019). The study in broad terms: T cell receptor beta repertoires were profiled in healthy donors and ankylosing spondylitis patients so that disease-linked TCR variants could be found. Peripheral blood was sampled, and synovial fluid was also collected from ankylosing spondylitis patients. The full study cohort comprised some 27 ankylosing spondylitis patients and 85 to 120 healthy donors.

What the authors observed across the whole study: Some motif variants were previously reported in synovial fluid and blood of reactive arthritis patients, suggesting common disease-initiation mechanisms. Significant enrichment of the disease-linked clones was reported in matched synovial fluid samples from ankylosing spondylitis patients. The disease-linked clones showed a CD8+ phenotype and occurred at relatively low frequencies in peripheral blood. A TCR beta motif of several highly homologous amino acid variants appeared characteristic of blood from ankylosing spondylitis patients.

TCRdb lists the instrument as Illumina HiSeq 2500. Quantitative 5'-RACE with molecular barcodes was the method used to prepare the TCR beta libraries. Under the source paper's analysis protocol: A new computational method, built on a probabilistic model of VDJ rearrangement, was used to identify disease-linked TCR variants. The public sequencing data were trimmed at Q25 with fastp and processed into clonotypes with MiXCR by TCRdb, which kept only in-frame beta chains. Every entry covers one CDR3 protein and lists the most common genes and DNA from its rows. The V and J calls reflect TCRdb's pipeline rather than the authors' work. The sample table holds a few hundred thousand distinct CDR3 sequences, of which about a fifth were seen once. Around 17% of the sample rests with the top ten. CDR1 is given as SGHRS and CDR2 as YFSETQ, both from the germline V gene. Trimming at the junction amounts to 4 bases on V and 0 bases on J, and the germline ends lie 11 bases apart. With termini counted, the CDR3 has 14 amino acids. CDR3 DNA only is kept here, 42 bases in frame from base 1.

Source material: blood, either unsorted or a sorted T cell fraction (not recorded which). The clonotype originates from a male donor with ankylosing spondylitis. The sequence is built from TRBV5-1 and TRBJ2-7; the D gene is unclear. CDR3 loop: CASSTQTGSYEQYL. The DNA sequence follows: TGCGCCAGCAGCACACAGACGGGCTCCTACGAGCAGTACCTC.